One T cell receptor (beta chain) is described in this entry. This sample stems from a study of T cells in Graves' hyperthyroidism and ophthalmopathy. Graves' hyperthyroidism is called stable when ophthalmopathy does not progress within 18 months. Diagnosis of hyperthyroidism was new in patients aged 18 to 65, and its duration was under 2 months. Diagnostic assessment was based on clinical symptoms, serum thyroxine and TRAb, thyroid ultrasound and orbital computed tomography. Out of roughly 9.1 ml of fresh peripheral blood came the PBMCs. What was amplified from RNA transcripts were TCR beta CDR3 regions. The HTBI primer set served for first-round RT-PCR of the TCR CDR3. TCRdb fed the multiplex PCR reads into MiXCR, producing one record per CDR3 protein. The data hold 750,000 to 950,000 distinct CDR3 sequences, with 35% to 45% observed a single time. The CDR3 is 14 amino acids. Germline V lookup: CDR1 SNHLY, CDR2 FYNNEI. Trimming removed 8 bases at V and 5 bases at J, with 18 bases between.

The sequencing input was blood. The clonotype comes from a man younger than 30 with Graves' hyperthyroidism. The genes are TRBV2 and TRBJ1-2, with a weak D call TRBD1 (5 bases). In nucleotides, the CDR3 is TGTGCCAGCGTAAGGGCCCTCGGGGGGTATGGCTACACCTTC. Its translation: CASVRALGGYGYTF.